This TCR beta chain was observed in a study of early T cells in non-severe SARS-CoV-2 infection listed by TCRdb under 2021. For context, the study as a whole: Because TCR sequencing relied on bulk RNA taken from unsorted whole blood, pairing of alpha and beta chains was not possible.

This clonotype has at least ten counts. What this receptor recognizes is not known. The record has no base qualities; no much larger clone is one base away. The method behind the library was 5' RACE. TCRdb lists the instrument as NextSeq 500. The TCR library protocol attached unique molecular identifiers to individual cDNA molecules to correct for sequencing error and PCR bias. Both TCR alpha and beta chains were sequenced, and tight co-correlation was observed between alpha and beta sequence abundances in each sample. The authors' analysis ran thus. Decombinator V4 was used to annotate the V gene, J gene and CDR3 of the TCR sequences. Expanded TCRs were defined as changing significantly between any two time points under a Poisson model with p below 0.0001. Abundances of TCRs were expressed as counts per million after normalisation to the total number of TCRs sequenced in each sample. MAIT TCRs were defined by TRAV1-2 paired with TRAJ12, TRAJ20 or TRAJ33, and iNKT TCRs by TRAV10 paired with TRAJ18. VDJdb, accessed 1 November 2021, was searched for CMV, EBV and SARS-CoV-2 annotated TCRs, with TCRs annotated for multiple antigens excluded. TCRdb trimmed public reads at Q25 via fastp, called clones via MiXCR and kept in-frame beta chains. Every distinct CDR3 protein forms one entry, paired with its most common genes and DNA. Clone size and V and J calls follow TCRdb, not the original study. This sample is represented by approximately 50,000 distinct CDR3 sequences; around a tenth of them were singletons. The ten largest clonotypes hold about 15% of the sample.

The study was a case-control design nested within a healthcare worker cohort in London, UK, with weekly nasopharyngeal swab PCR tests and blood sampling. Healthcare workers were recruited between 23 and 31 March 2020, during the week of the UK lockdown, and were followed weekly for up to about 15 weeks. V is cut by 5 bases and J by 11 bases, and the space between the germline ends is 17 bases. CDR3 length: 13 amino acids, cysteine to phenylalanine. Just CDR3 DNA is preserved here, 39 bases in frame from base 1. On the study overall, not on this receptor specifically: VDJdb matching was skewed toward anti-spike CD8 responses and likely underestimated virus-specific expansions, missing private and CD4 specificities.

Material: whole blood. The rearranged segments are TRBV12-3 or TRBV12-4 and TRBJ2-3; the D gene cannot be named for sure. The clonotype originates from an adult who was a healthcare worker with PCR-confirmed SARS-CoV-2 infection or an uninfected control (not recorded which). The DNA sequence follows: TGTGCCAGCAGTCCCCAGGACCGCACAAGGCAGTATTTT. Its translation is CASSPQDRTRQYF.